Presented here are 4 T cell receptor beta chains from one specimen sequenced in a study of tumor and adjacent non-tumor tissue in lung cancer. RNA was extracted from bulk tissue without any cell sorting. TCRbeta libraries were built with three rounds of nested PCR, modified from ARM-PCR. From the multiplex PCR reads, TCRdb called clonotypes with MiXCR, one entry per CDR3 protein. Here the sample spans more than 120,000 distinct CDR3 sequences, about 71% being singletons. The sequenced material came from lung tumor tissue. The source of these receptors is a man between 60 and 75 years old with small cell lung cancer.

Turning to this clonotype: Just one base apart from a much larger clone, this may be a read error. In this CDR3 the conserved last residue, phenylalanine or tryptophan, is missing, so a read error is likely. This sequence joins TRBV12-3 or TRBV12-4 and TRBJ2-5; possibly TRBD1 for D (5 bases). The length of the CDR3 is 12 residues. Trimming shortened V by 7 bases and J by 4 bases, and 10 bases separated the two germline ends. The CDR3 protein is CASTRAGETQYL. CDR3 coding DNA: TGTGCCAGCACCAGGGCAGGAGAGACCCAGTACTTA.

The sample holds many counts of this clonotype. The genes are TRBV6-2 or TRBV6-3 and TRBJ1-5; no clear D. The CDR3 length is 15 residues. Trimming took 1 base from V and 7 from J, leaving 14 bases between them. CDR1 is MNHEY and CDR2 is SVGEGT in the germline V gene. Here the CDR3 DNA reads TGTGCCAGCAGTTACTATAGGGCCGCGGGCCAGCCCCAGCATTTT. It encodes CASSYYRAAGQPQHF.

With regard to this clonotype: A much larger clone lies one base from this, so it may be a read error. A read error is likely, as this CDR3 ends without the conserved phenylalanine or tryptophan. The chain links TRBV6-1 to TRBJ1-5; no firm D call. The V gene's germline CDR1 is MNHNS and CDR2 SASEGT. V lost 0 bases and J lost 7, with 7 bases in between. The length of the CDR3 is 13 residues. The CDR3 sequence: CASSEARSQPQHS. CDR3 sequence (DNA): TGTGCCAGCAGTGAAGCGCGCTCCCAGCCCCAGCATTCT.

Ten or more counts support this clonotype. The rearrangement uses TRBV29-1 and TRBJ1-2; 11 bases align to TRBD1. With 4 bases clipped from V and 8 bases from J, the junction kept 6 bases outside the gene matches. The CDR3 is 13 amino acids. Germline loops: CDR1 SQVTM, CDR2 ANQGSEA. CDR3 coding DNA: TGCAGCGTTGGATCGGGGACAGGGGGAGGCTACACCTTC. Translating gives CSVGSGTGGGYTF. Full variable domain (remainder filled in from reference TRBV29-1 and TRBJ1-2): SAVISQKPSRDICQRGTSLTIQCQVDSQVTMMFWYRQQPGQSLTLIATANQGSEATYESGFVIDKFPISRPNLTFSTLTVSNMSPEDSSIYLCSVGSGTGGGYTFGSGTRLTVV.